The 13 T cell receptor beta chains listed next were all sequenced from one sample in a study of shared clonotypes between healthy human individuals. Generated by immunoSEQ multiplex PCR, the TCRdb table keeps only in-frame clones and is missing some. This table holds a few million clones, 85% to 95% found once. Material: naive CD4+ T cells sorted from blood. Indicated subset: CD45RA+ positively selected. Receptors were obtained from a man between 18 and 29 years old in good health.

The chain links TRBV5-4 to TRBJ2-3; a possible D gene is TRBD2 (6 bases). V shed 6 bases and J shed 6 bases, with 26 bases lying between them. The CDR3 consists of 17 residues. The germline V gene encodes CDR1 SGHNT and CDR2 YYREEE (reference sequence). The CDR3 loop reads CASTQEPGLVVGDTQYF. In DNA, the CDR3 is TGTGCCAGCACCCAAGAACCGGGACTTGTCGTAGGGGATACGCAGTATTTT.

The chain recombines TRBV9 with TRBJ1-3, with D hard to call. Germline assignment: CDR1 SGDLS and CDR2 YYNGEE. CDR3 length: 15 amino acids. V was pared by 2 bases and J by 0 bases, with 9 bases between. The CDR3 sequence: CASSVSQSSGNTIYF. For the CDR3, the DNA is TGTGCCAGCAGCGTGAGTCAGAGCTCTGGAAACACCATATATTTT.

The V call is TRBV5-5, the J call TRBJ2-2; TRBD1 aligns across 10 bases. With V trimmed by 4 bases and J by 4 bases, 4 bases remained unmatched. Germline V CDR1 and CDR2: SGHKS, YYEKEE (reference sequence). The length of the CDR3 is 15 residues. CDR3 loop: CASSPGTGVTGELFF. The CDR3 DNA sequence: TGTGCCAGCAGCCCGGGGACAGGGGTCACCGGGGAGCTGTTTTTT. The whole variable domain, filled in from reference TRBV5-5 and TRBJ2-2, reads DAGVTQSPTHLIKTRGQQVTLRCSPISGHKSVSWYQQVLGQGPQFIFQYYEKEERGRGNFPDRFSARQFPNYSSELNVNALLLGDSALYLCASSPGTGVTGELFFGEGSRLTVL.

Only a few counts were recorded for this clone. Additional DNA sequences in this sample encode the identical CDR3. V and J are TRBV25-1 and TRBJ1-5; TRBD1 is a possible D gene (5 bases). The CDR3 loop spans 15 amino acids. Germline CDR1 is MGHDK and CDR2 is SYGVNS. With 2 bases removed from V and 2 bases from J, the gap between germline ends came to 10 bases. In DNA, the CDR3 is TGTGCCAGCAGTGAAGGGGGAGGCGGCAATCAGCCCCAGCATTTT. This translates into CASSEGGGGNQPQHF.

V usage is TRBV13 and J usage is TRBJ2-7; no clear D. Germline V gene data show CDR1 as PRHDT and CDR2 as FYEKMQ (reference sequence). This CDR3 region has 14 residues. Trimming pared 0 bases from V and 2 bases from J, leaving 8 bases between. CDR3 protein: CASSLGPITYEQYF. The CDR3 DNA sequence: TGTGCCAGCAGCTTAGGACCCATTACCTACGAGCAGTACTTC.

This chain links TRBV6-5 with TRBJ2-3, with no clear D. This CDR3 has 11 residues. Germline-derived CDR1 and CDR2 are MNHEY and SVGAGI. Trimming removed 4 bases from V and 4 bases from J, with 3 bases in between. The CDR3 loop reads CASSFPDTQYF. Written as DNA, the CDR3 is TGTGCCAGCAGTTTTCCAGATACGCAGTATTTT.

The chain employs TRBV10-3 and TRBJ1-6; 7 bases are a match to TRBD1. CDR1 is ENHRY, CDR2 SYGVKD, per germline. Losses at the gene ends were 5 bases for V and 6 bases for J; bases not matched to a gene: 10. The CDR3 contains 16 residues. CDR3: CAISPRQGSVNSPLHF. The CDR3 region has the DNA TGTGCCATCAGTCCCCGACAGGGAAGCGTTAATTCACCCCTCCACTTT.

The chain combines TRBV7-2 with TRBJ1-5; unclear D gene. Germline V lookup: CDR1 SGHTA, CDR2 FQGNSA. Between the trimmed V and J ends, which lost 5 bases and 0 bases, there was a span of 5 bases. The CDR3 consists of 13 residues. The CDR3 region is CASSVHSNQPQHF. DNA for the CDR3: TGTGCCAGCAGCGTTCATAGCAATCAGCCCCAGCATTTT.

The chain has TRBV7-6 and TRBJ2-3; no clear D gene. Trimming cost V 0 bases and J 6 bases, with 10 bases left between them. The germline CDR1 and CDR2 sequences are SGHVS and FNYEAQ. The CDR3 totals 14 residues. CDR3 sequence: CASSLAGVMDTQYF. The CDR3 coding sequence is TGTGCCAGCAGCTTAGCTGGGGTGATGGATACGCAGTATTTT.

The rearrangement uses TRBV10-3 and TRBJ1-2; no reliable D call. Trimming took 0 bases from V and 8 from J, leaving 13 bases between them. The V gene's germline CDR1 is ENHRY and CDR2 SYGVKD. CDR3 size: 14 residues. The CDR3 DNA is TGTGCCATCAGTGAGTCGGGAGAAGGCCGGGGCTACACCTTC. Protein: CAISESGEGRGYTF.

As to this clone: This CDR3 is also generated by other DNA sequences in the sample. This CDR3 is CSVVRMNTEAFF. CDR3 sequence (DNA): TGCAGCGTTGTGCGCATGAACACTGAAGCTTTCTTT. The chain is built from TRBV29-1 and TRBJ1-1, with D unclear. Germline-derived CDR1 and CDR2 are SQVTM and ANQGSEA. V was shortened by 4 bases and J by 0 bases, with 6 bases between the two germline ends. This CDR3 has 12 amino acids.

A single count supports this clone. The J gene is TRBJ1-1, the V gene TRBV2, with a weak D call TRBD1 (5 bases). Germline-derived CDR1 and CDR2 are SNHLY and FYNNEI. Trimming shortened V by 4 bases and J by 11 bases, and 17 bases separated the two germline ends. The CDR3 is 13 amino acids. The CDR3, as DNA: TGTGCCAGCAGTGGTATCGGCAGGGCAGGTGCTTTCTTT. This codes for CASSGIGRAGAFF.

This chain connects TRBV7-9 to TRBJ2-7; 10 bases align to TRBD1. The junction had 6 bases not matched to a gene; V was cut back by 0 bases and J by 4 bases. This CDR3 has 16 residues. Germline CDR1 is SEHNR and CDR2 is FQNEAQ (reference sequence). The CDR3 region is CASSLATGTGAYEQYF. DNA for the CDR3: TGTGCCAGCAGCTTAGCTACCGGGACAGGGGCGTACGAGCAGTACTTC.